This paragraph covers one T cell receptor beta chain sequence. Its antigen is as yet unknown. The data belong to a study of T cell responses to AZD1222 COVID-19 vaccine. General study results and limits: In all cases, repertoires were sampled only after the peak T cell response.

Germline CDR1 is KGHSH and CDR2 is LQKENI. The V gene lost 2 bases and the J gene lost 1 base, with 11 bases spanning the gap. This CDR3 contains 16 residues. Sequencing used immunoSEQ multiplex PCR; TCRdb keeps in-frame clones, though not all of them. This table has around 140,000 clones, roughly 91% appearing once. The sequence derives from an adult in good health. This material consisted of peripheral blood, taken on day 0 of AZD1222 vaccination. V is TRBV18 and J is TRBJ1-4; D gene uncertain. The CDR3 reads CASSPVGVGTNEKLFF. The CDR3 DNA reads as TGTGCCAGCTCACCAGTCGGGGTTGGAACTAATGAAAAACTGTTTTTT.